This note documents a single T cell receptor (beta chain) sequence. Its antigen is undetermined. TCRdb's table, derived via immunoSEQ multiplex PCR, lists solely in-frame clones and lacks some. The sample holds some 210,000 clones; roughly 83% are singletons and the top ten take around 5.6%. CDR1 is MNHNY and CDR2 is SVGAGI in the germline V gene (reference sequence). The CDR3 is 15 amino acids. Trimming left V 5 bases short and J 3 bases short, with 14 bases between. These data come from a study of cytomegalovirus exposure and HLA in healthy donors. At the level of the study: The same platform was used for the 100 to 150 validation repertoires and the roughly 680 first-cohort repertoires, a later analysis reported. Study-wide points: Across donors, most TCRs were seen rarely, yet some public ones were widespread.

The sample consisted of PBMCs. The J gene is TRBJ1-5, the V gene TRBV6-6; D perhaps matches TRBD1 (6 bases). The receptor was isolated from a woman aged 18-29 years in good health and CMV-seronegative. CDR3 residues: CASSTGTADNQPQHF. The CDR3 DNA follows: TGTGCCAGCAGTACAGGGACGGCTGACAATCAGCCCCAGCATTTT.